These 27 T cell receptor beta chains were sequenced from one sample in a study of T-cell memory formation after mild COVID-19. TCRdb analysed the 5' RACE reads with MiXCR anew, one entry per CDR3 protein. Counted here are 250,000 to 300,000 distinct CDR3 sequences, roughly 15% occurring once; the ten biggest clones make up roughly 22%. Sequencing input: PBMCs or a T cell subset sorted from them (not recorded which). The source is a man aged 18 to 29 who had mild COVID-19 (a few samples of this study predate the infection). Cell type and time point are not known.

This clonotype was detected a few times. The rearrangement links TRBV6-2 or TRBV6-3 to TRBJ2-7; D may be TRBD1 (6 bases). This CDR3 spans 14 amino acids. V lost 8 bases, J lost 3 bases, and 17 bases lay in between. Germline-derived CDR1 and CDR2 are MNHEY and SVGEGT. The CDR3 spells CASSRTVEFYEQYV. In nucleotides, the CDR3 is TGTGCCAGCTCCCGGACAGTAGAATTCTACGAGCAGTACGTC.

CDR3 protein: CASSLFGGSYEQYF. CDR3 DNA: TGTGCCAGCAGCTTATTTGGCGGGTCCTACGAGCAGTACTTC. The rearrangement links TRBV7-2 to TRBJ2-7, with D maybe TRBD2 (5 bases). The CDR3 sequence is 14 residues long. Germline CDR1 is SGHTA and CDR2 is FQGNSA. V lost 2 bases, J lost 1 base, and 9 bases lay in between.

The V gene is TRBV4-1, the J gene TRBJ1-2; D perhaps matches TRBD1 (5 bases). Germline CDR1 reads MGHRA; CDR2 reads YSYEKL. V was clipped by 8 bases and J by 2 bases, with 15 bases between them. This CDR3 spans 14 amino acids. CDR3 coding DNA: TGCGCCAGCCGACCGACGGGGACCAACTATGGCTACACCTTC. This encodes CASRPTGTNYGYTF.

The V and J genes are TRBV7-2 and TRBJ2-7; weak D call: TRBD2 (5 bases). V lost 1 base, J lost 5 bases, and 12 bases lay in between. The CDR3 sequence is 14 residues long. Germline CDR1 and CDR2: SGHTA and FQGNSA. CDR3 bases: TGTGCCAGCAGCTTAGTCCTAGCCCAACACGAGCAGTACTTC. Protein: CASSLVLAQHEQYF.

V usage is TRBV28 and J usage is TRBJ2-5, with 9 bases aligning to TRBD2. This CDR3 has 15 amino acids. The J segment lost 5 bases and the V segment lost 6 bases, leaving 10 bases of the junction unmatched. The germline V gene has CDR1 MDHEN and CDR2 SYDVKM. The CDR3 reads CASRRESGGRETQYF. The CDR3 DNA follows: TGTGCCAGCAGACGGGAAAGCGGGGGGCGGGAGACCCAGTACTTC.

CDR3 loop: CASSYSGGHSPLHF. The CDR3 DNA is TGTGCCAGCAGTTACTCGGGGGGACATTCACCCCTCCACTTT. The genes are TRBV6-5 and TRBJ1-6; possible D gene TRBD1, 5 bases. In germline, CDR1 is MNHEY, CDR2 SVGAGI. CDR3 length: 14 amino acids. V was pared by 0 bases and J by 8 bases, with 8 bases between.

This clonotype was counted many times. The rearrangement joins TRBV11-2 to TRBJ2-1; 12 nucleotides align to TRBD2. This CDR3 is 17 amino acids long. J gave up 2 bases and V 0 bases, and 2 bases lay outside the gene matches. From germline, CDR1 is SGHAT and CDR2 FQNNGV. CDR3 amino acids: CASSLEASGGAYNEQFF. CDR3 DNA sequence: TGTGCCAGCAGCTTAGAGGCTAGCGGGGGGGCCTACAATGAGCAGTTCTTC.

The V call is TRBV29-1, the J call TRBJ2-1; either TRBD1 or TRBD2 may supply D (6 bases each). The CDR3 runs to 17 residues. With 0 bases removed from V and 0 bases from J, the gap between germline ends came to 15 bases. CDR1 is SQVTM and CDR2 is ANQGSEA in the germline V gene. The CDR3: CSVEDLGGSSSYNEQFF. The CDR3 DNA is TGCAGCGTTGAAGATCTGGGGGGCTCCAGCTCCTACAATGAGCAGTTCTTC.

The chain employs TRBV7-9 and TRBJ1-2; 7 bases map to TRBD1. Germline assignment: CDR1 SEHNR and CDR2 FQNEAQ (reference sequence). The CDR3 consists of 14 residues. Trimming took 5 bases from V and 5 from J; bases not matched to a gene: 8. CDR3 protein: CASSPSGGMYGYTF. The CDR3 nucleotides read TGTGCCAGCAGCCCTTCAGGGGGGATGTATGGCTACACCTTC.

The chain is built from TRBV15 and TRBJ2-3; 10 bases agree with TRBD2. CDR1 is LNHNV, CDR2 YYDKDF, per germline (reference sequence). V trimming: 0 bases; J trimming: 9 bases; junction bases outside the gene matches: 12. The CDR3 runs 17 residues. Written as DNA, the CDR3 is TGTGCCACCAGCAGAGAGGCGACAGTATCACTAGCGGGGACGCAGTATTTT. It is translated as CATSREATVSLAGTQYF.

The CDR3 DNA reads as TGTGCCACTGCTCAGGGGAACTATGGCTACACCTTC. Protein product: CATAQGNYGYTF. The chain recombines TRBV7-2 with TRBJ1-2; possible D gene TRBD1, 6 bases. Germline values: CDR1 SGHTA, CDR2 FQGNSA. This CDR3 has 12 amino acids. The V end lost 10 bases, the J end lost 2 bases, and 11 bases lay between the germline ends.

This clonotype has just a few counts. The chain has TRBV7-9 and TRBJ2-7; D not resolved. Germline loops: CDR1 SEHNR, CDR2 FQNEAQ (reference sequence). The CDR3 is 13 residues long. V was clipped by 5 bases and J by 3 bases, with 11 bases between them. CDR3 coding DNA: TGTGCCAGCAGCCCTGACGGCTACTACGAGCAGTACTTC. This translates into CASSPDGYYEQYF. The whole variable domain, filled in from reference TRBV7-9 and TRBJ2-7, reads DTGVSQNPRHKITKRGQNVTFRCDPISEHNRLYWYRQTLGQGPEFLTYFQNEAQLEKSRLLSDRFSAERPKGSFSTLEIQRTEQGDSAMYLCASSPDGYYEQYFGPGTRLTVT.

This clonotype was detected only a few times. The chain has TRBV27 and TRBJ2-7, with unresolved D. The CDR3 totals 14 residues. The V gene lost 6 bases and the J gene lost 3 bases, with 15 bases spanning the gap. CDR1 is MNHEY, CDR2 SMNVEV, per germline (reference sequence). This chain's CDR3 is CASRTALGFYEQYF. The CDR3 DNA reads TGTGCCAGCAGGACGGCCCTGGGGTTCTACGAGCAGTACTTC.

CDR3 sequence reads: CASSQDLGTANTEAFF. As DNA, the CDR3 is TGCGCCAGCAGCCAAGATCTGGGGACAGCGAACACTGAAGCTTTCTTT. The rearrangement joins TRBV4-3 to TRBJ1-1; 7 bases match TRBD1. The CDR3 loop spans 16 amino acids. Trimming took 0 bases from V and 1 from J; bases not matched to a gene: 5. Per the germline V gene, CDR1 is LGHNA and CDR2 is YSLEER.

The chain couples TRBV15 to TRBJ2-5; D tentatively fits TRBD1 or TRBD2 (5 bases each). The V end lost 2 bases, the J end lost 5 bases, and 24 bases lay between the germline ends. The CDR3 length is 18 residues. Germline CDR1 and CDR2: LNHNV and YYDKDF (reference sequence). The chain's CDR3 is CATSRPLFRGTRLETQYF. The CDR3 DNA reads TGTGCCACCAGCAGACCCCTTTTCCGGGGCACCCGCCTGGAGACCCAGTACTTC.

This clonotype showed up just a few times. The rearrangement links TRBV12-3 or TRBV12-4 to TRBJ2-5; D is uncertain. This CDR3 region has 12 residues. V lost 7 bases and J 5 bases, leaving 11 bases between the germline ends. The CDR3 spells CASIKDRETQYF. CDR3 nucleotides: TGTGCCAGCATTAAGGATCGGGAGACCCAGTACTTC.

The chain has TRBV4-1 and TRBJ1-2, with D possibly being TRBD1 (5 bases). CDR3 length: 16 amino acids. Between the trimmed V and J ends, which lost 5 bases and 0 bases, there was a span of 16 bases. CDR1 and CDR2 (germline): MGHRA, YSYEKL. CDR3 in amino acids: CASSWSGTDPNYGYTF. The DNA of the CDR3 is TGCGCCAGCAGCTGGTCCGGGACCGACCCTAACTATGGCTACACCTTC.

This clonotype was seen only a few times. CDR3 DNA: TGTGCCAGCAGCGCAGACAGGGGCGACTATGGCTACACCTTC. Protein sequence: CASSADRGDYGYTF. V and J are TRBV4-2 and TRBJ1-2; TRBD1 matches 8 bases. Per the germline V gene, CDR1 is LGHNA and CDR2 is YNFKEQ. This CDR3 has 14 amino acids. Losses at the gene ends were 5 bases for V and 3 bases for J; bases not matched to a gene: 5.

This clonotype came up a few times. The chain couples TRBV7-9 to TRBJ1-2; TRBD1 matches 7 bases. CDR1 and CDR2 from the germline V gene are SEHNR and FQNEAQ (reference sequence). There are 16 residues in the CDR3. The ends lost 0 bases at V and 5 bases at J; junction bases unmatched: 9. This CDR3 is CASSLARGQAAYGYTF. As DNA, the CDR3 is TGTGCCAGCAGCTTAGCGAGGGGGCAAGCCGCTTATGGCTACACCTTC. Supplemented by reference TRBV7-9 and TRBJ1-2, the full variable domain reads DTGVSQNPRHKITKRGQNVTFRCDPISEHNRLYWYRQTLGQGPEFLTYFQNEAQLEKSRLLSDRFSAERPKGSFSTLEIQRTEQGDSAMYLCASSLARGQAAYGYTFGSGTRLTVV.

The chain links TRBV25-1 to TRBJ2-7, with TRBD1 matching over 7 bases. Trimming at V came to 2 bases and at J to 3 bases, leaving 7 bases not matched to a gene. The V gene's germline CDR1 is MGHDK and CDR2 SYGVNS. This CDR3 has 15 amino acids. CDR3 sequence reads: CASSERGRGRYEQYF. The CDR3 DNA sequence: TGTGCCAGCAGTGAACGGGGTAGGGGGCGCTACGAGCAGTACTTC.

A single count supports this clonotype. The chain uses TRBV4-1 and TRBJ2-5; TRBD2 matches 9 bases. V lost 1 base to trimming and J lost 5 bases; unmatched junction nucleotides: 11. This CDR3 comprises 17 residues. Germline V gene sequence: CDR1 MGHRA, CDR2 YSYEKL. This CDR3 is CASSQAGLAGGRETQYF. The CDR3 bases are TGCGCCAGCAGCCAAGCCGGCCTGGCGGGGGGGCGGGAGACCCAGTACTTC.

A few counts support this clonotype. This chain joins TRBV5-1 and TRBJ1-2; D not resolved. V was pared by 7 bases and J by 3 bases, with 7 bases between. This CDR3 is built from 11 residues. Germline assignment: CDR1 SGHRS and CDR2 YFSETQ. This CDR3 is CASGEDYGYTF. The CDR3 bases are TGCGCCAGCGGCGAGGACTATGGCTACACCTTC. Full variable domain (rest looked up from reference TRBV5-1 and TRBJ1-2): KAGVTQTPRYLIKTRGQQVTLSCSPISGHRSVSWYQQTPGQGLQFLFEYFSETQRNKGNFPGRFSGRQFSNSRSEMNVSTLELGDSALYLCASGEDYGYTFGSGTRLTVV.

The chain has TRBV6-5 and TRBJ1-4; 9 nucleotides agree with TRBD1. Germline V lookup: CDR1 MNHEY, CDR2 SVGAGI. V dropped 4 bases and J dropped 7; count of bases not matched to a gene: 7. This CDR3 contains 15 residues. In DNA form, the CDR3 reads TGTGCCAGCAGTTCAGGGGACAGGGACGGTGAAAAACTGTTTTTT. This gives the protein CASSSGDRDGEKLFF.

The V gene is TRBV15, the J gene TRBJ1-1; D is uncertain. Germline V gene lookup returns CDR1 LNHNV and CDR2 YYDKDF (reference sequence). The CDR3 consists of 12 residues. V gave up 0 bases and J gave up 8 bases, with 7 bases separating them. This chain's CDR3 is CATSRDHLEAFF. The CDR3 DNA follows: TGTGCCACCAGCAGAGATCATCTAGAAGCTTTCTTT.

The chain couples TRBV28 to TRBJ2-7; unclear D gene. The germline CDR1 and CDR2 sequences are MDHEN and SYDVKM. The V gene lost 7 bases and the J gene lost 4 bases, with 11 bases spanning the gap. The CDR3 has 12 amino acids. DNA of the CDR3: TGTGCCAGCAATACTTTTGGTTACGAGCAGTACGTC. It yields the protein CASNTFGYEQYV.

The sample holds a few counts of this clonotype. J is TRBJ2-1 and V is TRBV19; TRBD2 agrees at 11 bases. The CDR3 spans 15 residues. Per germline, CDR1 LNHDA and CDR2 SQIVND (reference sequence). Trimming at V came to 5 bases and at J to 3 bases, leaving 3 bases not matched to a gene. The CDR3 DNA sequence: TGTGCCAGTAGTTCGACTAGCGGGGACTACAATGAGCAGTTCTTC. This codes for CASSSTSGDYNEQFF.

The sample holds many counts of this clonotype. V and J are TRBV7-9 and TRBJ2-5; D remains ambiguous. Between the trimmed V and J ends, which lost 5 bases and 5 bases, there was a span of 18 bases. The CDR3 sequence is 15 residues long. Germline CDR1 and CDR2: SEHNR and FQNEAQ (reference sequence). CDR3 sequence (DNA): TGTGCCAGCAGCGCAAGTTGGAGAAGTAGGGAGACCCAGTACTTC. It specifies CASSASWRSRETQYF.